These 9 T cell receptor beta chains were all obtained from the same sample, sequenced in a study of response to subunit inactivated influenza vaccine. Each CDR3 protein is one row after TCRdb ran MiXCR on the RT-PCR reads. The sample contains some 480,000 distinct CDR3 sequences, about 10% of which appear only once. Sequenced material: PBMCs from blood, taken roughly 46 days after vaccination. The receptors come from a middle-aged man who received an inactivated influenza vaccine.

The rearrangement uses TRBV28 and TRBJ2-5; TRBD2 aligns across 15 bases. The CDR3 covers 18 residues. V dropped 6 bases and J dropped 4; count of bases not matched to a gene: 12. Per germline, CDR1 MDHEN and CDR2 SYDVKM. CDR3 residues: CASSPSGLAGGFAETQYF. CDR3 DNA: TGTGCCAGCAGCCCTTCGGGACTAGCGGGGGGTTTCGCAGAGACCCAGTACTTC.

This clonotype turned up a few times. The rearrangement uses TRBV4-2 and TRBJ2-1; TRBD2 is a possible D gene (5 bases). CDR1 is LGHNA and CDR2 is YNFKEQ in the germline V gene. Trimming took off 6 bases at V and 3 bases at J, with 18 bases between the two ends. This CDR3 contains 16 residues. The CDR3 protein is CASSLTPGNVYNEQFF. As DNA, the CDR3 is TGTGCCAGCAGTCTTACCCCGGGGAATGTCTACAATGAGCAGTTCTTC.

This chain joins TRBV7-9 and TRBJ2-1, with D uncertain. V was trimmed by 2 bases and J by 6 bases, leaving 8 bases between them. Looked up from germline, CDR1 is SEHNR and CDR2 is FQNEAQ (reference sequence). This CDR3 contains 13 residues. CDR3 protein: CASSLHAVNEQFF. The CDR3 DNA is TGTGCCAGCAGCTTACATGCGGTCAATGAGCAGTTCTTC.

This clonotype has ten or more counts. The V gene is TRBV20-1, the J gene TRBJ2-5; the D is unclear. Germline V gene sequence: CDR1 DFQATT, CDR2 SNEGSKA (reference sequence). Trimming cost V 4 bases and J 5 bases, with 5 bases left between them. The CDR3 loop spans 10 amino acids. The CDR3 protein is CSAKEETQYF. Here the CDR3 DNA reads TGCAGTGCTAAGGAGGAGACCCAGTACTTC.

The chain couples TRBV4-3 to TRBJ2-3; TRBD2 is a possible D gene (6 bases). From germline, CDR1 is LGHNA and CDR2 YSLEER. The CDR3 extends over 17 amino acids. V was cut by 0 bases and J by 4 bases, with 17 bases left in between. CDR3: CASSQERGGGISDTQYF. As DNA, the CDR3 is TGCGCCAGCAGCCAAGAAAGAGGTGGGGGGATATCAGATACGCAGTATTTT.

This clonotype has ten or more counts. The rearrangement uses TRBV9 and TRBJ2-1; possible D gene TRBD1, 6 bases. Germline V gene lookup returns CDR1 SGDLS and CDR2 YYNGEE. V lost 3 bases, J lost 5 bases, and 15 bases lay in between. The CDR3 covers 15 residues. Written as DNA, the CDR3 is TGTGCCAGCAGCGAAGACAGGCCTCAGGACAATGAGCAGTTCTTC. This codes for CASSEDRPQDNEQFF.

This clonotype was recorded at least ten times. The CDR3 is CSARASYNEQFF. CDR3 bases: TGCAGTGCTAGAGCAAGTTACAATGAGCAGTTCTTC. The rearrangement uses TRBV20-1 and TRBJ2-1; no clear D. In germline, CDR1 is DFQATT, CDR2 SNEGSKA (reference sequence). Between the trimmed V and J ends, which lost 1 base and 4 bases, there was a span of 5 bases. The CDR3 covers 12 residues.

The chain combines TRBV11-2 with TRBJ2-5, with D maybe TRBD2 (6 bases). The V end was cut by 5 bases, the J end by 2 bases, with 21 bases between. CDR1 is SGHAT, CDR2 FQNNGV, per germline. The CDR3 covers 17 residues. The CDR3 region is CASSPPLYGRGQETQYF. For the CDR3, the DNA is TGTGCCAGCAGCCCCCCTTTATACGGACGGGGGCAAGAGACCCAGTACTTC.

This clonotype has a count of ten or more. The V gene is TRBV29-1, the J gene TRBJ1-2; no clear D gene. Germline V gene lookup returns CDR1 SQVTM and CDR2 ANQGSEA. V lost 4 bases and J 4 bases, leaving 10 bases between the germline ends. This CDR3 comprises 12 residues. Here the CDR3 reads CSVGPGAYGYTF. CDR3 bases: TGCAGCGTTGGCCCAGGAGCCTATGGCTACACCTTC.